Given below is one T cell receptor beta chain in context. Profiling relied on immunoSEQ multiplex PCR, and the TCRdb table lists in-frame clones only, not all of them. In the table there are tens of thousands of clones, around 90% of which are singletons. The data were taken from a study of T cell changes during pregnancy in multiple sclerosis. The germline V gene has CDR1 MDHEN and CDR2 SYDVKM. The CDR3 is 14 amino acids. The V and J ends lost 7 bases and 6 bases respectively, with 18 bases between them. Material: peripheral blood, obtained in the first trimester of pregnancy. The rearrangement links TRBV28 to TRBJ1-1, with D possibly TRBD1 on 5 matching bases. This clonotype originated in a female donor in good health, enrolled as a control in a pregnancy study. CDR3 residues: CASIKAGKRAEAFF. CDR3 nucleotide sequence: TGTGCCAGCATTAAGGCAGGGAAACGCGCTGAAGCTTTCTTT.